This is a list of T cell receptor beta chains from one sample in a study of shared clonotypes between healthy human individuals. The data were produced by immunoSEQ multiplex PCR, yet TCRdb's version contains in-frame clones alone and is incomplete. The sample carries 2 million or so clones, 85% to 95% recorded once. Sequencing was performed on naive CD4+ T cells sorted from blood. The receptors originated from a man between 18 and 35 years old in good health. CDR3s include the opening cysteine and the closing phenylalanine or tryptophan. The D gene is left open where the match is weak. Size tells how often a clone was seen (once, few, many) or the class of an expanded clone, and some rows leave it out.

DNA: TGTGCCTGGGGCCCCTTGGATACGCAGTATTTT; CDR3: CAWGPLDTQYF; D: .; V: TRBV30; size: .; J: TRBJ2-3
DNA: TGTGCCTGGAGTCCACAGGGCAATGAGCAGTTCTTC; CDR3: CAWSPQGNEQFF; D: .; V: TRBV30; size: .; J: TRBJ2-1
DNA: TGTGCCAGCAGTTTAGGGGCCAGGGCCTACGAGCAGTACTTC; CDR3: CASSLGARAYEQYF; D: .; V: TRBV28; size: .; J: TRBJ2-7
DNA: TGTGCCAGCAAGAGGGGTGGAAATAAGGGCTACACCTTC; CDR3: CASKRGGNKGYTF; D: .; V: TRBV19; size: .; J: TRBJ1-2
DNA: TGTGCCAGCAGTTTTCCGGGGATCACAGATACGCAGTATTTT; CDR3: CASSFPGITDTQYF; D: .; V: TRBV28; size: .; J: TRBJ2-3
DNA: TGTGCCAGCAGTGAAGCGGTGGGACGTGGCAATCAGCCCCAGCATTTT; CDR3: CASSEAVGRGNQPQHF; D: .; V: TRBV2; size: once; J: TRBJ1-5
DNA: TGTGCCAGCTCACCCAGGGGTTTTGACAGGGGCCCATCCTACGAGCAGTACTTC; CDR3: CASSPRGFDRGPSYEQYF; D: TRBD1; V: TRBV18; size: .; J: TRBJ2-7
DNA: TGTGCCTGGAGTGAGGACACCGTTTACTACGAGCAGTACTTC; CDR3: CAWSEDTVYYEQYF; D: .; V: TRBV30; size: once; J: TRBJ2-7
DNA: TGTGCCAGCAGTTACCAGGGTAGCTACGAGCAGTACTTC; CDR3: CASSYQGSYEQYF; D: .; V: TRBV6-5; size: once; J: TRBJ2-7
DNA: TGTGCCAGCAGCGGCTTCGGGGAGCTGTTTTTT; CDR3: CASSGFGELFF; D: .; V: TRBV27; size: .; J: TRBJ2-2
DNA: TGTGCCAGCAGTGAAGCGTTGGGGACTACGAGCTCCTACAATGAGCAGTTCTTC; CDR3: CASSEALGTTSSYNEQFF; D: TRBD2; V: TRBV2; size: .; J: TRBJ2-1
DNA: TGCGCCAGCACAACAGGGGAGTTGGGGAACACTGAAGCTTTCTTT; CDR3: CASTTGELGNTEAFF; D: TRBD1; V: TRBV5-1; size: .; J: TRBJ1-1
DNA: TGTGCCAGCAGCTTAGTGGGCGTCTCTAAGGGAAACTATGGCTACACCTTC; CDR3: CASSLVGVSKGNYGYTF; D: .; V: TRBV7-9; size: .; J: TRBJ1-2
DNA: TGTGCCAGCAGCTTAATGCAGAACACTGAAGCTTTCTTT; CDR3: CASSLMQNTEAFF; D: .; V: TRBV7-3; size: .; J: TRBJ1-1
DNA: TGTGCCAGCAGCCCGGGACAGGGGAATAACAACATTCAGTACTTC; CDR3: CASSPGQGNNNIQYF; D: TRBD1; V: TRBV7-9; size: .; J: TRBJ2-4
DNA: TGCAGCGTTGCGGGACAGTGGTCCTACAATGAGCAGTTCTTC; CDR3: CSVAGQWSYNEQFF; D: TRBD1; V: TRBV29-1; size: .; J: TRBJ2-1
DNA: TGTGCCAGCAGTGAAGGGGACAGGGGGCCAGATACGCAGTATTTT; CDR3: CASSEGDRGPDTQYF; D: TRBD1; V: TRBV2; size: once; J: TRBJ2-3
DNA: TGTGCCAGCAGCTTAAGGATCTCCGGGGAGCTGTTTTTT; CDR3: CASSLRISGELFF; D: .; V: TRBV7-3; size: .; J: TRBJ2-2
DNA: TGTGCCAGCAGTAGACTAGCGGGGGTTAGCACAGATACGCAGTATTTT; CDR3: CASSRLAGVSTDTQYF; D: TRBD2; V: TRBV2; size: .; J: TRBJ2-3
DNA: TGCAGCGTTGGGACGGGGGGTTACAATGAGCAGTTCTTC; CDR3: CSVGTGGYNEQFF; D: TRBD2; V: TRBV29-1; size: .; J: TRBJ2-1
DNA: TGCGCCAGCAGTTTCGACGGGGACCCAGCTAACTATGGCTACACCTTC; CDR3: CASSFDGDPANYGYTF; D: .; V: TRBV5-1; size: .; J: TRBJ1-2
DNA: TGTGCCAGTAGTATGTCTGCAGTCAATCAGCCCCAGCATTTT; CDR3: CASSMSAVNQPQHF; D: .; V: TRBV19; size: .; J: TRBJ1-5
DNA: TGTGCCAGCAGTGAATCGGTGATCTCCTACAATGAGCAGTTCTTC; CDR3: CASSESVISYNEQFF; D: .; V: TRBV25-1; size: once; J: TRBJ2-1
DNA: TGTGCCTGGACCGAAGGGGGAAATCAGCCCCAGCATTTT; CDR3: CAWTEGGNQPQHF; D: .; V: TRBV30; size: .; J: TRBJ1-5
DNA: TGTGCCAGCAGCTTAGCTCTGCAGGGGGCGGGCGGTGAGCAGTTCTTC; CDR3: CASSLALQGAGGEQFF; D: TRBD1; V: TRBV7-6; size: .; J: TRBJ2-1
DNA: TGCGCCAGCAGCGGGGACAGGGGCTACAATGAGCAGTTCTTC; CDR3: CASSGDRGYNEQFF; D: TRBD1; V: TRBV5-1; size: once; J: TRBJ2-1
DNA: TGCAGTGCCGCCCCTGACTACGAGCAGTACTTC; CDR3: CSAAPDYEQYF; D: .; V: TRBV20-1; size: .; J: TRBJ2-7
DNA: TGTGCCAGCAGCTTAGATCTGGGTTATGGCTACACCTTC; CDR3: CASSLDLGYGYTF; D: .; V: TRBV7-2; size: .; J: TRBJ1-2
DNA: TGTGCCAGCAGCTTAGCTCTAGCGGGAGTAGAGACCCAGTACTTC; CDR3: CASSLALAGVETQYF; D: TRBD2; V: TRBV7-9; size: .; J: TRBJ2-5
DNA: TGCGCCAGCAGCTATAGGGAGCAGTCCTACATTCAGTACTTC; CDR3: CASSYREQSYIQYF; D: .; V: TRBV4-3; size: .; J: TRBJ2-4
DNA: TGCGCCAGCAGCTTTATGTCTGCTAGCGGGTACAATGAGCAGTTCTTC; CDR3: CASSFMSASGYNEQFF; D: TRBD2; V: TRBV5-1; size: .; J: TRBJ2-1
DNA: TGTGCCAACCTCCGGGATCGAGGATCTTACAATGAGCAGTTCTTC; CDR3: CANLRDRGSYNEQFF; D: .; V: TRBV7-2; size: .; J: TRBJ2-1
DNA: TGTGCCAGCTTCCGGGCCCATAATGAAAAACTGTTTTTT; CDR3: CASFRAHNEKLFF; D: .; V: TRBV18; size: .; J: TRBJ1-4
DNA: TGTGCCAGTTCGGGACAGGTAAACGAAGACACTGAAGCTTTCTTT; CDR3: CASSGQVNEDTEAFF; D: TRBD1; V: TRBV7-9; size: .; J: TRBJ1-1
DNA: TGTGCCAGCAGACAGGGGGCCAGCGGGGAGCTGTTTTTT; CDR3: CASRQGASGELFF; D: TRBD1; V: TRBV19; size: .; J: TRBJ2-2
DNA: TGCGCCAGCAGCTTGGGTGGAGGAAGCTACGAGCAGTACTTC; CDR3: CASSLGGGSYEQYF; D: .; V: TRBV5-1; size: .; J: TRBJ2-7
DNA: TGTGCCAGCAGCCCCTTGCCGGGGGGGACCCCCAATGAGCAGTTCTTC; CDR3: CASSPLPGGTPNEQFF; D: TRBD2; V: TRBV9; size: .; J: TRBJ2-1
DNA: TGTGCCAGCATCCCTCCCGGACTAGCGGGGGGGGATCCCTACGAGCAGTACTTC; CDR3: CASIPPGLAGGDPYEQYF; D: TRBD2; V: TRBV13; size: .; J: TRBJ2-7
DNA: TGTGCCAGCTCACCCGGACAGGGTGAAGGCGAGCAGTACTTC; CDR3: CASSPGQGEGEQYF; D: TRBD1; V: TRBV18; size: few; J: TRBJ2-7
DNA: TGTGCCAGCACCAACCGAGGATACGGGCTGACTGGCTACACCTTC; CDR3: CASTNRGYGLTGYTF; D: .; V: TRBV13; size: .; J: TRBJ1-2
DNA: TGTGCCAGCAGCTTAGAAGGCCCCAACACCATATATTTT; CDR3: CASSLEGPNTIYF; D: .; V: TRBV7-2; size: .; J: TRBJ1-3
DNA: TGTGCCAGCTCACCACAACAGGGGGCGGGAGAGCAGTACTTC; CDR3: CASSPQQGAGEQYF; D: TRBD1; V: TRBV18; size: .; J: TRBJ2-7
DNA: TGTGCCAGCAGCTTGAGACAGGCCGGGGAGCTGTTTTTT; CDR3: CASSLRQAGELFF; D: .; V: TRBV11-3; size: .; J: TRBJ2-2
DNA: TGCGCCAGCAGCTCCCCAGGAGGGGATGAGCAGTTCTTC; CDR3: CASSSPGGDEQFF; D: .; V: TRBV5-1; size: .; J: TRBJ2-1
DNA: TGTGCCAGCAGCTTACTTCCGGGACAGTCCTACGAGCAGTACTTC; CDR3: CASSLLPGQSYEQYF; D: TRBD1; V: TRBV11-2; size: .; J: TRBJ2-7
DNA: TGTGCCAGCAGCGTAGGGACAGGAGCAGGTGAAGAGACCCAGTACTTC; CDR3: CASSVGTGAGEETQYF; D: TRBD1; V: TRBV9; size: .; J: TRBJ2-5
DNA: TGTGCCAGCAGCCAAGATGGCGCTGAAGCTTTCTTT; CDR3: CASSQDGAEAFF; D: .; V: TRBV4-2; size: once; J: TRBJ1-1
DNA: TGTGCCAGCTCGCCGCGCTCTGGGGCCAACGTCCTGACTTTC; CDR3: CASSPRSGANVLTF; D: .; V: TRBV18; size: .; J: TRBJ2-6
DNA: TGTGCCAGCAGCTTAGTGGGGCTCGGGAGATACCAAGAGACCCAGTACTTC; CDR3: CASSLVGLGRYQETQYF; D: .; V: TRBV7-9; size: .; J: TRBJ2-5
DNA: TGTGCCAGCAGCGGGGTACAAGAGACCCAGTACTTC; CDR3: CASSGVQETQYF; D: .; V: TRBV28; size: .; J: TRBJ2-5
DNA: TGTGCCAACCAACAGGGGGTCGTTCGCGAGTACTTC; CDR3: CANQQGVVREYF; D: TRBD1; V: TRBV6-1; size: .; J: TRBJ2-7
DNA: TGCGCCAGCAGCTTAAGGAGACCGGGTAATGAAAAACTGTTTTTT; CDR3: CASSLRRPGNEKLFF; D: .; V: TRBV5-1; size: .; J: TRBJ1-4
DNA: TGTGCCAGCAGCCAACCGGGACAGAAGACCCAGTACTTC; CDR3: CASSQPGQKTQYF; D: TRBD1; V: TRBV6-5; size: .; J: TRBJ2-5
DNA: TGCGCCAGCAGCCAAGATCCCCCTGCAGGGGGGAATCAGCCCCAGCATTTT; CDR3: CASSQDPPAGGNQPQHF; D: TRBD1; V: TRBV4-1; size: once; J: TRBJ1-5
DNA: TGTGCCTGGAGTGGAGTAGCGGGGAAAAATCCGACCACCGGGGAGCTGTTTTTT; CDR3: CAWSGVAGKNPTTGELFF; D: TRBD2; V: TRBV30; size: .; J: TRBJ2-2
DNA: TGCGCCAGCAGCCAAGATCGCCTGCCGACCGGGGAGCTGTTTTTT; CDR3: CASSQDRLPTGELFF; D: .; V: TRBV4-1; size: .; J: TRBJ2-2
DNA: TGCAGCGTTGTGCAGGGCTCCTACAATGAGCAGTTCTTC; CDR3: CSVVQGSYNEQFF; D: .; V: TRBV29-1; size: .; J: TRBJ2-1